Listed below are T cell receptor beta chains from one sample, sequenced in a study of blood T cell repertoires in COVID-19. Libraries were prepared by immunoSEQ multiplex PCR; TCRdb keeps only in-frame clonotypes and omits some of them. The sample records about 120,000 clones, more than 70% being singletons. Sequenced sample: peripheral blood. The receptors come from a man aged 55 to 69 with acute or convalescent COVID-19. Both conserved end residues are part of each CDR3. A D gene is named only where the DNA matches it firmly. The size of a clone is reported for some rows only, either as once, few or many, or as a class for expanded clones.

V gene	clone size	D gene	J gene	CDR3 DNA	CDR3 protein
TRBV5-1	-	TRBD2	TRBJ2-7	TGCGCCAGCAGCTTGGATTGGTGGCCGTCGAGTAGCGGGACGCGGAGGTCCTACGAGCAGTACTTC	CASSLDWWPSSSGTRRSYEQYF
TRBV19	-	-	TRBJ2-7	TGTGCCAGTAGTCCGCGGGACGTCGGCGAGCAGTACTTC	CASSPRDVGEQYF
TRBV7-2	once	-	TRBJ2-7	TGTGCCAGCAGCTTAAGCAGGGGACCCTACGAGCAGTACTTC	CASSLSRGPYEQYF
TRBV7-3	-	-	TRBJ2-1	TGTGCCAGCAGCTTAACCGGGAGCCACTCCTACAATGAGCAGTTCTTC	CASSLTGSHSYNEQFF
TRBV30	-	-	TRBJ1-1	TGTGCCTGGAGTCCACAGGTGAACACTGAAGCTTTCTTT	CAWSPQVNTEAFF
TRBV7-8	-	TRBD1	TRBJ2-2	TGTGCCAGCCGCAGACAGGGGGCGGGGAACGGGGAGCTGTTTTTT	CASRRQGAGNGELFF
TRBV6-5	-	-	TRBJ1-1	TGTGCCAGCAGAGCAGGGGAACGAAACACTGAAGCTTTCTTT	CASRAGERNTEAFF
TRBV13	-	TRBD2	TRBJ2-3	TGTGCCAGCAGCCCCCCCATTTTAGCGGGAGGGCAAGGTTCAGATACGCAGTATTTT	CASSPPILAGGQGSDTQYF
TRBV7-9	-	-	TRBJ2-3	TGTGCCAGCACCTCAGGGGATACGCAGTATTTT	CASTSGDTQYF
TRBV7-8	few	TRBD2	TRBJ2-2	TGTGCCAGCAGCTTAGAGTCGGAGCGGGAGGGAACCGGGGAGCTGTTTTTT	CASSLESEREGTGELFF
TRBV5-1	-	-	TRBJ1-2	TGCGCCAGCAAGGTGACAGATGAATTCCCCTACTGGGGCTACACCTTC	CASKVTDEFPYWGYTF
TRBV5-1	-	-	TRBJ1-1	TGCGCCAGCAGCTTGAACACAGTCAACACTGAAGCTTTCTTT	CASSLNTVNTEAFF
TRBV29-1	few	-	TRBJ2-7	TGCAGCGTTGAAAGCGGGCCAGACGAGCAGTACTTC	CSVESGPDEQYF
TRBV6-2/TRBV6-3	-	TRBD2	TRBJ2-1	TGTGCCAGTAGTATAGCGGGAGGGCTGAACAATGAGCAGTTCTTC	CASSIAGGLNNEQFF
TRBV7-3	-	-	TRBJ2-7	TGTGCCAGCAGCTTAACAGGCGGCTACGAGCAGTACTTC	CASSLTGGYEQYF
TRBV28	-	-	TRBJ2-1	TGTGCCAGCAGGTTTTTAACAAGCTCCTACAATGAGCAGTTCTTC	CASRFLTSSYNEQFF
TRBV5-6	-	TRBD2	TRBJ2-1	TGTGCCAGCAGCTTGGGTTCTAGCGGAAGCTCCTACAATGAGCAGTTCTTC	CASSLGSSGSSYNEQFF
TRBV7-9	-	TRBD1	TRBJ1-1	TGTGCCAGCAGCGCATCCGGGACAGGGAGGACTGAAGCTTTCTTT	CASSASGTGRTEAFF
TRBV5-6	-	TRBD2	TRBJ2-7	TGTGCCAGCAGCCACCGGCTGGGAGGGTACGAGCAGTACTTC	CASSHRLGGYEQYF
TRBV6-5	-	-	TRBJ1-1	TGTGCCAGCAGTTATTCCCGGAACACTGAAGCTTTCTTT	CASSYSRNTEAFF
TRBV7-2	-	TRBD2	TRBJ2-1	TGTGCCAGCAGCTTACCTCGGACATCCGGGGGGGGGTACAATGAGCAGTTCTTC	CASSLPRTSGGGYNEQFF
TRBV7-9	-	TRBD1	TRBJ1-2	TGTGCCAGCAGACCAGGGGGAGGACAGGGCGACTATGGCTACACCTTC	CASRPGGGQGDYGYTF
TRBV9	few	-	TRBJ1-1	TGTGCCAGCAGCTTCCTAGGGGGGGGCACTGAAGCTTTCTTT	CASSFLGGGTEAFF
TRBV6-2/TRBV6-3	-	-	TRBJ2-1	TGTGCCAGCAGTTACAGCGTGCATGAGCAGTTCTTC	CASSYSVHEQFF
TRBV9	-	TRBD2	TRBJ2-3	TGTGCCAGCAGCGTAGAACCAGCGGGAGTGCCAGATACGCAGTATTTT	CASSVEPAGVPDTQYF
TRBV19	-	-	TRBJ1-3	TGTGCCAGTAGTAAAGAGGGAATGCGGGCGGCCTCTGGAAACACCATATATTTT	CASSKEGMRAASGNTIYF
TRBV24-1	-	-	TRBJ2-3	TGTGCCACCAGTGAGGAGAGCGGGAGCACAGATACGCAGTATTTT	CATSEESGSTDTQYF
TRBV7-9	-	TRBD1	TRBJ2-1	TGTGCCAGCAGTATGCAGACAGGGGCCTACAATGAGCAGTTCTTC	CASSMQTGAYNEQFF
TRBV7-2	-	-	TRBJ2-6	TGTGCCAGCAGCTTAGTAGGGGGTGGGGCCAACGTCCTGACTTTC	CASSLVGGGANVLTF
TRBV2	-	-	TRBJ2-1	TGTGCCAGCACGGAGGAGAATGAGCAGTTCTTC	CASTEENEQFF
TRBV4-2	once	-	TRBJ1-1	TGTGCCAGCAGCCAGGATGACACCTCCCACCAAGCTTTCTTT	CASSQDDTSHQAFF
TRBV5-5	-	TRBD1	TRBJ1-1	TGTGCCAGCAGCTCACAGGGGGACACTGAAGCTTTCTTT	CASSSQGDTEAFF
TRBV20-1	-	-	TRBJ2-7	TGCAGTGCTAAGACAGGATACGAGCAGTACTTC	CSAKTGYEQYF
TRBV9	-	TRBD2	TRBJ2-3	TGTGCCAGCAGCCCGCGGACTAGCGGGACCCCGGGGGATACGCAGTATTTT	CASSPRTSGTPGDTQYF
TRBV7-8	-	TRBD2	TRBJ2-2	TGTGCCAGCAGCTTAGAGTGGCTAGCGGGAAGGAGCACCGGGGAGCTGTTTTTT	CASSLEWLAGRSTGELFF
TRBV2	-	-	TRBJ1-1	TGTGCCAGCCTAAGGACAGAGAGGCATGAAGCTTTCTTT	CASLRTERHEAFF
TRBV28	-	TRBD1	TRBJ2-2	TGTGCCAGCAGTAGTGCCGGGACAGGGGTCACCGGGGAGCTGTTTTTT	CASSSAGTGVTGELFF
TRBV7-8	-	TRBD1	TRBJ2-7	TGTGCCAGCAGCTTACCGGGACAGGGGGACGAGCAGTACTTC	CASSLPGQGDEQYF
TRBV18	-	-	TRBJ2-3	TGTGCCAGCTCACCAGGGCCAGATACGCAGTATTTT	CASSPGPDTQYF
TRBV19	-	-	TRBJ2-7	TGTGCCAGTAGTATTTCCAGGACAACCCCGGTCGGCGAGCAGTACTTC	CASSISRTTPVGEQYF
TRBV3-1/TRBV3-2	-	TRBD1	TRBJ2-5	TGTGCCAGCAGGCCCGTCGGGACAGGGTGGGAGACCCAGTACTTC	CASRPVGTGWETQYF
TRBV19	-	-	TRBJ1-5	TGTGCCAGTAGTATGCCCCCGTTGATAGATAGCAATCAGCCCCAGCATTTT	CASSMPPLIDSNQPQHF
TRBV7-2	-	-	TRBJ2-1	TGTGCCAGCAGCTTTACGGGGGGCGAAAAGCAGTTCTTC	CASSFTGGEKQFF
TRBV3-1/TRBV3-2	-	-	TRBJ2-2	TGTGCCAGCAGCCCCCCCCTGGGGGCTAACACCGGGGAGCTGTTTTTT	CASSPPLGANTGELFF
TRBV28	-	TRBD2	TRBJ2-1	TGTGCCAGCAGTTACAGTGGCGGGAGTGAAGAGCAGTTCTTC	CASSYSGGSEEQFF
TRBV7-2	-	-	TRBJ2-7	TGTGCCAGCAGCTCTTCCCGGGGGTGGTACGAGCAGTACTTC	CASSSSRGWYEQYF